Below, 32 T cell receptor beta chains from the same sample are listed, as sequenced in a study of T cell repertoires in cytomegalovirus infection. TCRdb re-called the reads with MiXCR, one entry per CDR3 protein. The sample has 900,000 to 950,000 distinct CDR3 sequences; around 29% are singletons. These receptors' antigens are unknown. Source: cultured CD8+ T cells from PBMCs, taken from culture after CMV antigen stimulation. These receptors originate from a human donor in good health (CMV status not recorded). Some clones in this sample may be carry-over from other donors' samples.

This clonotype appeared many times. V usage is TRBV7-6 and J usage is TRBJ2-3, with TRBD2 matching 10 bases. V shed 3 bases and J 2 bases; nucleotides not matched to a gene: 8. There are 17 residues in the CDR3. CDR1 SGHVS and CDR2 FNYEAQ come from the germline V gene. CDR3 amino acids: CASSFMELAGTTDTQYF. CDR3 coding DNA: TGTGCCAGCAGCTTCATGGAACTAGCGGGGACCACAGATACGCAGTATTTT.

There are a few counts of this clonotype. V and J are TRBV2 and TRBJ1-6, with D perhaps TRBD1 (6 bases). Germline CDR1 reads SNHLY; CDR2 reads FYNNEI. The V end was cut by 4 bases, the J end by 5 bases, with 12 bases between. The CDR3 spans 15 residues. CDR3 bases: TGTGCCAGCAGTGGCAAGGGGGGCCATAATTCACCCCTCCACTTT. It is translated as CASSGKGGHNSPLHF.

This clonotype has a count of ten or more. This chain uses TRBV7-2 with TRBJ2-1; D unclear. Per germline, CDR1 SGHTA and CDR2 FQGNSA. The CDR3 length is 15 residues. The ends were cut back, 1 base at V and 2 bases at J, with 9 bases in the middle. The CDR3 sequence is CASSLGLGPYNEQFF. The CDR3 region has the DNA TGTGCCAGCAGCTTAGGGCTAGGACCCTACAATGAGCAGTTCTTC.

This clonotype has only one observation. The genes are TRBV2 and TRBJ2-2, with D possibly TRBD1 on 5 matching bases. Germline V gene data show CDR1 as SNHLY and CDR2 as FYNNEI. This CDR3 spans 18 amino acids. V was cut by 1 base and J by 4 bases, with 19 bases left in between. CDR3 region: CASSEEMARAAFTGELFF. The CDR3 bases are TGTGCCAGCAGTGAAGAGATGGCCAGGGCTGCGTTCACCGGGGAGCTGTTTTTT.

Regarding this clonotype: An end of the junction differs from the germline gene, which may be a read error. The chain joins TRBV11-3 to TRBJ2-1; 8 positions match TRBD2. CDR1 and CDR2 from the germline V gene are SGHNT and YENEEA. CDR3 length: 15 residues. CDR3 bases: TGTACCAGCAGTTCCTGGAGTAGCGGGGCCCCTGAGCAGTTCTTC. As protein: CTSSSWSSGAPEQFF.

The sample holds many counts of this clonotype. The V gene is TRBV6-2 or TRBV6-3, the J gene TRBJ1-1, with no clear D. Germline V gives CDR1 MNHEY, CDR2 SVGEGT. V dropped 2 bases and J dropped 8 bases, with 6 bases sitting between them. CDR3 size: 11 residues. The CDR3 sequence: CASSYGREAFF. DNA for the CDR3: TGTGCCAGCAGTTACGGGAGGGAAGCTTTCTTT.

There are a few counts of this clonotype. CDR3 nucleotides: TGCGCCAGCACCCCCAGGCAGGACAGGGGGTACGAGCAGTACTTC. Translating it yields CASTPRQDRGYEQYF. The chain links TRBV23-1 to TRBJ2-7; 10 bases line up with TRBD1. TRBV23-1 has ORF status, its function being uncertain. CDR3 length equals 15 residues. The V segment lost 7 bases and the J segment 4 bases; nucleotides outside the gene matches: 10.

The chain recombines TRBV7-9 with TRBJ1-4; TRBD1 matches at 10 bases. CDR3 length equals 15 residues. Trimming removed 4 bases from V and 6 bases from J; junction bases left unmatched: 5. Germline lookup yields CDR1 SEHNR and CDR2 FQNEAQ (reference sequence). CDR3 in amino acids: CASSSRTGGDEKLFF. Here the CDR3 DNA reads TGTGCCAGCAGCTCGCGGACAGGGGGGGATGAAAAACTGTTTTTT.

This clonotype has at least ten counts. Given a much more abundant clone one base away, this may be a read error. V and J are TRBV7-2 and TRBJ2-3; 10 bases are shared with TRBD2. The CDR3 contains 15 residues. CDR1 SGHTA and CDR2 FQGNSA come from the germline V gene. After removal of 2 bases from V and 5 bases from J, the junction contained 4 bases not matched to a gene. The CDR3 coding sequence is TGTGCCAGCAGCTTAAGCGGGGGGGCCATAGATACGCAGTATTTT. Its protein is CASSLSGGAIDTQYF. Full variable domain (remainder filled in from reference TRBV7-2 and TRBJ2-3): GAGVSQSPSNKVTEKGKDVELRCDPISGHTALYWYRQSLGQGLEFLIYFQGNSAPDKSGLPSDRFSAERTGGSVSTLTIQRTQQEDSAVYLCASSLSGGAIDTQYFGPGTRLTVL.

J is TRBJ1-6 and V is TRBV6-6; D is uncertain. The CDR3 covers 17 residues. Per the germline V gene, CDR1 is MNHNY and CDR2 is SVGAGI (reference sequence). Between the trimmed V and J ends, which lost 2 bases and 0 bases, there was a span of 11 bases. In DNA form, the CDR3 reads TGTGCCAGCAGTTACGTAGACCCCAGCTCCTATAATTCACCCCTCCACTTT. This gives the protein CASSYVDPSSYNSPLHF.

The genes are TRBV14 and TRBJ2-2, with TRBD1 matching over 11 bases. The V gene end was trimmed by 2 bases and the J gene end by 5 bases; junction bases not matched to a gene: 4. The CDR3 sequence is 16 residues long. Germline V gives CDR1 SGHDN, CDR2 FVKESK. CDR3 sequence reads: CASSQMDRGLTGELFF. CDR3 nucleotide sequence: TGTGCCAGCAGCCAAATGGACAGGGGGCTTACCGGGGAGCTGTTTTTT. Supplemented by reference TRBV14 and TRBJ2-2, the full variable domain reads EAGVTQFPSHSVIEKGQTVTLRCDPISGHDNLYWYRRVMGKEIKFLLHFVKESKQDESGMPNNRFLAERTGGTYSTLKVQPAELEDSGVYFCASSQMDRGLTGELFFGEGSRLTVL.

The chain recombines TRBV19 with TRBJ2-2; D is ambiguous. Germline V gives CDR1 LNHDA, CDR2 SQIVND (reference sequence). With 3 bases removed from V and 3 bases from J, the gap between germline ends came to 11 bases. The CDR3 runs to 15 residues. CDR3 residues: CASSMSGFDTGELFF. The CDR3 DNA reads as TGTGCCAGTAGTATGTCAGGTTTCGACACCGGGGAGCTGTTTTTT.

The CDR3 here is CASSLEDQVYNQPQHF. The CDR3 coding sequence is TGTGCCAGCAGCTTAGAGGACCAGGTTTACAATCAGCCCCAGCATTTT. V and J are TRBV7-4 and TRBJ1-5; no clear D gene. This CDR3 contains 16 residues. Trimming took 1 base from V and 3 from J, leaving 13 bases between them. The V gene's germline CDR1 is SGHVT and CDR2 SQSDAQ.

The genes are TRBV13 and TRBJ2-7, with D possibly matching TRBD1 (5 bases). This CDR3 is 15 amino acids long. In germline, CDR1 is PRHDT, CDR2 FYEKMQ (reference sequence). Trimming shortened V by 4 bases and J by 2 bases, and 15 bases separated the two germline ends. Here the CDR3 DNA reads TGTGCCAGCAGCTCGTCCAGGGATCCCACCTACGAGCAGTACGTC. Translating gives CASSSSRDPTYEQYV.

This clonotype showed up many times. The chain couples TRBV12-3 or TRBV12-4 to TRBJ1-5; D is unclear. This CDR3 has 14 amino acids. V shed 3 bases and J shed 6 bases, with 12 bases lying between them. CDR3 sequence reads: CASSFSSGFQPQHF. The DNA of the CDR3 is TGTGCCAGCAGTTTTTCATCCGGTTTTCAGCCCCAGCATTTT.

The chain is built from TRBV20-1 and TRBJ2-1, with D uncertain. Trimming took 6 bases from V and 5 from J, leaving 11 bases between them. The CDR3 loop spans 12 amino acids. Germline V gene sequence: CDR1 DFQATT, CDR2 SNEGSKA (reference sequence). The DNA of the CDR3 is TGCAGTGCCCTAACAATAAACAATGAGCAGTTCTTC. This codes for CSALTINNEQFF.

The chain combines TRBV20-1 with TRBJ2-6; D remains ambiguous. Germline V gene data show CDR1 as DFQATT and CDR2 as SNEGSKA (reference sequence). CDR3 size: 13 residues. V dropped 5 bases and J dropped 2 bases, with 7 bases sitting between them. The CDR3 bases are TGCAGTGCTGACGAGGCTGGGGCCAACGTCCTGACTTTC. It encodes CSADEAGANVLTF.

Notes on this clonotype: This sequence may be a read error, since a much larger clone differs from it by one base. The chain joins TRBV7-6 to TRBJ2-3; TRBD1 is a possible D gene (7 bases). CDR1 and CDR2 (germline): SGHVS, FNYEAQ. There are 16 residues in the CDR3. V lost 4 bases and J 3 bases, leaving 17 bases between the germline ends. The CDR3 loop is CASSSQGGRETDTQYF. CDR3 sequence (DNA): TGTGCCAGCAGCTCTCAGGGGGGCCGAGAAACAGATACGCAGTATTTT.

This clonotype came up many times. V usage is TRBV11-2 and J usage is TRBJ2-1; D might be TRBD1 (7 bases). V lost 1 base and J 9 bases, leaving 16 bases between the germline ends. The CDR3 is 15 residues long. The germline CDR1 and CDR2 sequences are SGHAT and FQNNGV. This CDR3 is CASSLGGDSRAEQFF. CDR3 DNA sequence: TGTGCCAGCAGCTTAGGCGGGGACAGTCGCGCTGAGCAGTTCTTC.

This chain connects TRBV10-3 to TRBJ1-1; weak D call: TRBD1 (5 bases). In germline, CDR1 is ENHRY, CDR2 SYGVKD. V was trimmed by 3 bases and J by 5 bases, leaving 16 bases between them. This CDR3 comprises 15 residues. CDR3 DNA sequence: TGTGCCATCAGTGACAGGTCGAAGGGGTGGACTGAAGCTTTCTTT. It encodes CAISDRSKGWTEAFF.

This clonotype showed up just a few times. The V and J genes are TRBV10-3 and TRBJ2-1, with D perhaps TRBD1 or TRBD2 (6 bases each). The V and J ends lost 0 bases and 5 bases respectively, with 14 bases between them. Germline V gene lookup returns CDR1 ENHRY and CDR2 SYGVKD. This CDR3 has 16 residues. CDR3 in DNA: TGTGCCATCAGTGAGTCGTTAGGGGGGCGAGACAATGAGCAGTTCTTC. Encoded protein: CAISESLGGRDNEQFF.

This chain links TRBV27 with TRBJ1-1; a possible D gene is TRBD1 (6 bases). CDR1 is MNHEY, CDR2 SMNVEV, per germline (reference sequence). This CDR3 has 13 amino acids. The V gene lost 3 bases and the J gene lost 10 bases, with 15 bases spanning the gap. The CDR3 DNA reads TGTGCCAGCAGTTTCCACCGGGACATCGGAGCTTTCTTT. This sequence encodes CASSFHRDIGAFF.

With respect to this clonotype: A junction boundary mismatches the germline segment, possibly from a read error. J is TRBJ1-2 and V is TRBV7-9; 8 bases align to TRBD1. The CDR3 runs to 11 residues. Germline V lookup: CDR1 SEHNR, CDR2 FQNEAQ (reference sequence). The CDR3: CASSLGQANAF. The CDR3 DNA reads TGTGCCAGCAGCTTGGGACAGGCGAACGCCTTC.

This clonotype was found a few times. The gene calls are TRBV12-3 or TRBV12-4 and TRBJ1-5, with D possibly being TRBD1 (5 bases). Trimming shortened V by 3 bases and J by 0 bases, and 12 bases separated the two germline ends. The CDR3 spans 16 residues. CDR3: CASSFRAGTSNQPQHF. CDR3 nucleotide sequence: TGTGCCAGCAGTTTCAGGGCAGGGACTAGCAATCAGCCCCAGCATTTT.

This clonotype was found a few times. The chain is built from TRBV19 and TRBJ1-2, with TRBD1 matching 8 bases. CDR1 is LNHDA, CDR2 SQIVND, per germline (reference sequence). Losses at the gene ends were 7 bases for V and 8 bases for J; bases not matched to a gene: 12. The length of the CDR3 is 14 residues. This CDR3 reads CASIPGQGARGYTF. In DNA, the CDR3 is TGTGCCAGTATCCCCGGTCAGGGGGCCCGCGGCTACACCTTC.

CDR3 sequence: CASSDRAKRVETQYF. DNA of the CDR3: TGTGCCAGCAGTGACAGGGCCAAAAGGGTGGAGACCCAGTACTTC. The chain joins TRBV25-1 to TRBJ2-5; D is perhaps TRBD1 (5 bases). The CDR3 runs to 15 residues. CDR1 and CDR2 (germline): MGHDK, SYGVNS. Trimming shortened V by 3 bases and J by 5 bases, and 16 bases separated the two germline ends.

Here the CDR3 reads CASSYSIGAPGGYTF. The CDR3 nucleotides read TGTGCCAGCAGTTACTCGATCGGGGCCCCGGGGGGCTACACCTTC. The V call is TRBV6-6, the J call TRBJ1-2; D may be TRBD1 (5 bases). In germline, CDR1 is MNHNY, CDR2 SVGAGI (reference sequence). Trimming left V 0 bases short and J 8 bases short, with 16 bases between. The CDR3 sequence is 15 residues long.

This clonotype appeared a few times. This sequence joins TRBV7-3 and TRBJ1-1; D is perhaps TRBD1 (5 bases). V lost 0 bases to trimming and J lost 1 base, with 9 bases between them. The CDR3 sequence is 15 residues long. Germline assignment: CDR1 SGHTA and CDR2 FQGTGA. CDR3 nucleotides: TGTGCCAGCAGCTTAACGACAGTCTCGAACACTGAAGCTTTCTTT. This sequence encodes CASSLTTVSNTEAFF.

There are many counts of this clonotype. The genes are TRBV6-5 and TRBJ2-1; D is tentatively TRBD1 or TRBD2 (5 bases each). The V and J ends lost 2 bases and 4 bases respectively, with 9 bases between them. The length of the CDR3 is 14 residues. Germline V gives CDR1 MNHEY, CDR2 SVGAGI. The CDR3 loop reads CASSYRDGYNEQFF. The CDR3 nucleotides are TGTGCCAGCAGTTACAGGGACGGATACAATGAGCAGTTCTTC.

V and J are TRBV6-6 and TRBJ2-3, with D tentatively TRBD2 (6 bases). Germline CDR1 MNHNY, CDR2 SVGAGI (reference sequence). The CDR3 is made up of 18 amino acids. With 0 bases removed from V and 3 bases from J, the gap between germline ends came to 19 bases. For the CDR3, the DNA is TGTGCCAGCAGTTACTCATTTCACCCTGGCCGGGGGACAGATACGCAGTATTTT. Residues: CASSYSFHPGRGTDTQYF.

This clonotype has just a few counts. The V call is TRBV6-1, the J call TRBJ1-6, with no clear D. The length of the CDR3 is 16 residues. V was shortened by 6 bases and J by 0 bases, with 12 bases between the two germline ends. Germline V gene data show CDR1 as MNHNS and CDR2 as SASEGT. The CDR3 bases are TGTGCCAGCAGGCGACACTATTGCTCCTATAATTCACCCCTCCACTTT. Its protein is CASRRHYCSYNSPLHF.

The chain joins TRBV5-8 to TRBJ2-5, with D possibly TRBD2 on 6 matching bases. The CDR3 runs 16 residues. Germline V lookup: CDR1 SGHTS, CDR2 YDEGEE. V lost 2 bases to trimming and J lost 1 base, with 15 bases between them. The CDR3: CASSLGGALLQETQYF. The CDR3 DNA sequence: TGTGCCAGCAGCTTAGGAGGGGCCCTACTCCAAGAGACCCAGTACTTC.